This record covers a single T cell receptor beta chain. Its antigen is not identified. Sequencing was performed with immunoSEQ multiplex PCR; in TCRdb, only in-frame clones are kept and a portion is missing. The sample yields 130,000 to 150,000 clones, about four fifths seen once. This sample stems from a study of cytotoxic CD8 clonotypes in ibrutinib-treated CLL. Study-level points and caveats: Clonality rose at ibrutinib response and fell back toward baseline at progression. The study found public clonotypes uncommon, contracting or stable on treatment.

The junction had 1 base not matched to a gene; V was cut back by 2 bases and J by 4 bases. This CDR3 spans 13 amino acids. Germline loops: CDR1 SGHRS, CDR2 YFSETQ. Sequenced material: PBMCs, taken after 12 months of ibrutinib treatment. V and J are TRBV5-1 and TRBJ1-2, with TRBD1 matching 8 bases. The clonotype was recovered from a human donor with chronic lymphocytic leukemia. The CDR3: CASSFGQGYGYTF. The CDR3 nucleotides are TGCGCCAGCAGCTTTGGACAGGGCTATGGCTACACCTTC.